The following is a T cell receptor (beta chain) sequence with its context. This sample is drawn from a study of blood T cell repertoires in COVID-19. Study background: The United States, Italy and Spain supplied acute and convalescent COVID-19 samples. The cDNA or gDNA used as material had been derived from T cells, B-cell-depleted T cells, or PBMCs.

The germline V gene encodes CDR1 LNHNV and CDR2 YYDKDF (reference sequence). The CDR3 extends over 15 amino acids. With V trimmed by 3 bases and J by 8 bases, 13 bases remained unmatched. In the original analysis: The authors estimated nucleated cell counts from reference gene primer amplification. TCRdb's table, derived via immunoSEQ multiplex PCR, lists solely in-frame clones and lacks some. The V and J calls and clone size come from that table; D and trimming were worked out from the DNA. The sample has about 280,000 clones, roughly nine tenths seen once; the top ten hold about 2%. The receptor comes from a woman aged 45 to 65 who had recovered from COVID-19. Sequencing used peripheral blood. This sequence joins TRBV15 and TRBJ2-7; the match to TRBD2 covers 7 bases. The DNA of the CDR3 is TGTGCCACCAGCAGCGGTCTCGAGCGAGCGGGGCAGCAGTACTTC. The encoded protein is CATSSGLERAGQQYF.